These 20 T cell receptor beta chains originate from one sample sequenced in a study of CD8+ T cells in alopecia areata. cDNA prepared by RNA extraction and subsequent reverse transcription served as the template for sequencing. This table comes from immunoSEQ multiplex PCR, and its TCRdb copy is limited to in-frame clones, with some not included. Of some 200,000 clones listed, 59% were seen once; the top ten hold approximately 15%. The source material was CD4+ T cells sorted from blood, sampled at week 0. Source of these receptors: a human donor with alopecia areata.

This chain joins TRBV28 and TRBJ2-5; D may be TRBD1 or TRBD2 (5 bases each). This CDR3 is 16 amino acids long. Germline CDR1 and CDR2: MDHEN and SYDVKM. V was clipped by 7 bases and J by 1 base, with 19 bases between them. The DNA for the CDR3 is TGTGCCAGCACCCCACCGGGGCGGAACCCCCAAGAGACCCAGTACTTC. This encodes CASTPPGRNPQETQYF.

This clone has only a few counts. The V and J genes are TRBV4-2 and TRBJ2-5; 14 bases agree with TRBD2. The CDR3 extends over 18 amino acids. CDR1 and CDR2 (germline): LGHNA, YNFKEQ. V lost 4 bases and J lost 5; bases outside the gene matches: 12. The CDR3 nucleotides read TGTGCCAGCAGCCGAGAGACTAGCGGGGGGGCCGTCGGGGAGACCCAGTACTTC. It specifies CASSRETSGGAVGETQYF.

The chain has TRBV29-1 and TRBJ2-7; D not certain. Trimming stripped 6 bases from V and 0 bases from J, with 12 bases between. Germline assignment: CDR1 SQVTM and CDR2 ANQGSEA. CDR3 length: 13 residues. CDR3 sequence reads: CSVMTRYSYEQYF. DNA of the CDR3: TGCAGCGTGATGACAAGGTACTCCTACGAGCAGTACTTC.

The rearrangement links TRBV9 to TRBJ2-3; D not resolved. Germline V gene lookup returns CDR1 SGDLS and CDR2 YYNGEE. V was trimmed by 4 bases and J by 6 bases, leaving 12 bases between them. The CDR3 contains 13 residues. The CDR3 sequence: CASSQSTLDTQYF. In nucleotides, the CDR3 is TGTGCCAGCAGCCAATCAACCTTGGATACGCAGTATTTT.

This clone was detected a few times. The chain links TRBV27 to TRBJ2-1, with 7 positions matching TRBD2. Germline V lookup: CDR1 MNHEY, CDR2 SMNVEV (reference sequence). The CDR3 sequence is 14 residues long. Trimming removed 5 bases from V and 5 bases from J; junction bases left unmatched: 6. CDR3 region: CASSPRLADNEQFF. For the CDR3, the DNA is TGTGCCAGCAGTCCCAGGCTAGCGGACAATGAGCAGTTCTTC.

The chain carries TRBV25-1 and TRBJ1-5; possibly TRBD1 for D (5 bases). Germline CDR1 is MGHDK and CDR2 is SYGVNS. The CDR3 length is 11 residues. The CDR3: CLGGGNQPQHF. CDR3 nucleotides: TGTTTGGGGGGGGGCAATCAGCCCCAGCATTTT.

The chain links TRBV4-1 to TRBJ1-5; 7 bases align to TRBD1. V lost 2 bases, J lost 5 bases, and 9 bases stayed unmatched. This CDR3 is built from 16 residues. Germline assignment: CDR1 MGHRA and CDR2 YSYEKL. Here the CDR3 reads CASSQNPGQPDQPQHF. CDR3 DNA: TGCGCCAGCAGCCAAAACCCGGGACAGCCAGATCAGCCCCAGCATTTT.

This clone was counted a few times. The chain is built from TRBV29-1 and TRBJ1-1, with D unresolved. CDR1 and CDR2 (germline): SQVTM, ANQGSEA. V dropped 4 bases and J dropped 1 base, with 10 bases sitting between them. CDR3 size: 13 residues. CDR3 in amino acids: CSVVTIRNTEAFF. The CDR3 DNA reads as TGCAGCGTTGTGACAATACGGAACACTGAAGCTTTCTTT.

V is TRBV2 and J is TRBJ2-2; D remains unclear. V lost 4 bases, J lost 3 bases, and 6 bases lay in between. Germline loops: CDR1 SNHLY, CDR2 FYNNEI. The CDR3 sequence is 13 residues long. Here the CDR3 DNA reads TGTGCCAGCAGTGGTATGGACACCGGGGAGCTGTTTTTT. Translated, it gives CASSGMDTGELFF.

V gene TRBV5-6 combines with J gene TRBJ2-5, with 8 bases matching TRBD2. CDR1 is SGHDT and CDR2 is YYEEEE in the germline V gene. The J segment lost 3 bases and the V segment lost 6 bases, leaving 1 base of the junction unmatched. The CDR3 extends over 12 amino acids. In DNA form, the CDR3 reads TGTGCCAGCACCGGGGGGGAAGAGACCCAGTACTTC. Its translation: CASTGGEETQYF.

In this sample, this clone turned up a few times. This chain connects TRBV29-1 to TRBJ1-1; TRBD1 agrees at 10 bases. The CDR3 totals 13 residues. CDR1 and CDR2 (germline): SQVTM, ANQGSEA. J was trimmed by 3 bases and V by 5 bases; bases with no gene match: 3. The CDR3 DNA sequence: TGCAGCGTTTCAGGACAGGGGGACACTGAAGCTTTCTTT. Amino acid sequence: CSVSGQGDTEAFF.

The rearrangement joins TRBV4-2 to TRBJ1-5; weak D call: TRBD1 (6 bases). The CDR3 consists of 15 residues. Germline values: CDR1 LGHNA, CDR2 YNFKEQ. Deletions cut 2 bases from V and 7 bases from J, with 15 bases between. CDR3 sequence (DNA): TGTGCCAGCAGCCAAATACAGACAGGACAACAGCCCCAGCATTTT. Its translation: CASSQIQTGQQPQHF.

In its sample, this clone was seen once. The chain employs TRBV23-1 and TRBJ2-7, with D possibly TRBD1 on 5 matching bases. TRBV23-1 has ORF status, its function being uncertain. The length of the CDR3 is 9 residues. CDR3 loop: CPTQGEQYF. The CDR3 region has the DNA TGCCCCACCCAGGGCGAGCAGTACTTC.

This clone was counted a few times. The rearrangement uses TRBV29-1 and TRBJ1-2; no clear D gene. The CDR3 runs 13 residues. V was pared by 6 bases and J by 0 bases, with 11 bases between. Germline CDR1 SQVTM, CDR2 ANQGSEA. The CDR3 region has the DNA TGCAGCGTCACCCAGACTGCTAACTATGGCTACACCTTC. Its protein is CSVTQTANYGYTF.

The sample holds one count of this clone. The chain carries TRBV19 and TRBJ1-2, with 9 positions matching TRBD1. In germline, CDR1 is LNHDA, CDR2 SQIVND (reference sequence). This CDR3 region has 15 residues. After removal of 5 bases from V and 4 bases from J, the junction contained 8 bases not matched to a gene. The CDR3, as DNA: TGTGCCAGTAGTCTCATACAGGGGGCTGGCTATGGCTACACCTTC. It specifies CASSLIQGAGYGYTF. The variable domain in full, completed from reference TRBV19 and TRBJ1-2, reads DGGITQSPKYLFRKEGQNVTLSCEQNLNHDAMYWYRQDPGQGLRLIYYSQIVNDFQKGDIAEGYSVSREKKESFPLTVTSAQKNPTAFYLCASSLIQGAGYGYTFGSGTRLTVV.

This chain uses TRBV5-1 with TRBJ1-2, with D unresolved. The CDR3 consists of 12 residues. Germline CDR1 is SGHRS and CDR2 is YFSETQ. Trimming took off 4 bases at V and 8 bases at J, with 12 bases between the two ends. DNA of the CDR3: TGCGCCAGCAGCGTTGCGGGATCCGGCTACACCTTC. Encoded protein: CASSVAGSGYTF.

The chain uses TRBV4-2 and TRBJ2-5; D is undetermined. Germline V gives CDR1 LGHNA, CDR2 YNFKEQ. The germline V and J ends were trimmed by 0 bases and 5 bases, with 13 bases remaining between them. The CDR3 has 15 amino acids. The CDR3 nucleotides are TGTGCCAGCAGCCAAGATCTCCTGGGCCGGGAGACCCAGTACTTC. It yields the protein CASSQDLLGRETQYF.

The chain employs TRBV29-1 and TRBJ2-3, with D perhaps TRBD2 (5 bases). Germline V gene sequence: CDR1 SQVTM, CDR2 ANQGSEA. Trimming took off 6 bases at V and 6 bases at J, with 22 bases between the two ends. This CDR3 contains 15 residues. In nucleotides, the CDR3 is TGCAGCGTAGCTTCCCCGCGGGTGAGATCGGATACGCAGTATTTT. This codes for CSVASPRVRSDTQYF.

The chain carries TRBV7-9 and TRBJ2-4; D may be TRBD2 (5 bases). Germline-derived CDR1 and CDR2 are SEHNR and FQNEAQ (reference sequence). The length of the CDR3 is 11 residues. V was cut by 4 bases and J by 11 bases, with 9 bases left in between. CDR3 nucleotides: TGTGCCAGCAGCTCGGACTCCGTTCAGTACTTC. The encoded protein is CASSSDSVQYF. Supplemented by reference TRBV7-9 and TRBJ2-4, the full variable domain reads DTGVSQNPRHKITKRGQNVTFRCDPISEHNRLYWYRQTLGQGPEFLTYFQNEAQLEKSRLLSDRFSAERPKGSFSTLEIQRTEQGDSAMYLCASSSDSVQYFGAGTRLSVL.

The chain uses TRBV4-1 and TRBJ2-3, with TRBD2 matching 11 bases. Germline CDR1 and CDR2: MGHRA and YSYEKL. The CDR3 spans 16 residues. Unmatched junction bases numbered 2, after V lost 1 base and J lost 2 bases. The CDR3 DNA reads TGCGCCAGCAGCCAAGGACTAGCGGGGTACACAGATACGCAGTATTTT. This translates into CASSQGLAGYTDTQYF.